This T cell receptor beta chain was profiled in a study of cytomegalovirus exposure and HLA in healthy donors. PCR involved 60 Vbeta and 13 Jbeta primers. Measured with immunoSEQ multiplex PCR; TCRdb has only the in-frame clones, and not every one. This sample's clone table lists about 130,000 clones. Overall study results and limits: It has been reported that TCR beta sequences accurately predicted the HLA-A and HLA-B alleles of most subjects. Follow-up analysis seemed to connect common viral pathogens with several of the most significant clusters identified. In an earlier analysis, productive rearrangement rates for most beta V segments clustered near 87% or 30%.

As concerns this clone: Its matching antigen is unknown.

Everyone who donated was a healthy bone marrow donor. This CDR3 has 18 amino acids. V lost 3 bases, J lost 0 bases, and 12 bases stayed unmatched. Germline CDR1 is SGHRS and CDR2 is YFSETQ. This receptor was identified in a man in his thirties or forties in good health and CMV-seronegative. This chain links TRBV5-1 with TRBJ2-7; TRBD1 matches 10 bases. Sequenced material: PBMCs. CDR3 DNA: TGCGCCAGCAGCTCCGGGGGGGACAGGGGCCCTAACTCCTACGAGCAGTACTTC. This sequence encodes CASSSGGDRGPNSYEQYF.